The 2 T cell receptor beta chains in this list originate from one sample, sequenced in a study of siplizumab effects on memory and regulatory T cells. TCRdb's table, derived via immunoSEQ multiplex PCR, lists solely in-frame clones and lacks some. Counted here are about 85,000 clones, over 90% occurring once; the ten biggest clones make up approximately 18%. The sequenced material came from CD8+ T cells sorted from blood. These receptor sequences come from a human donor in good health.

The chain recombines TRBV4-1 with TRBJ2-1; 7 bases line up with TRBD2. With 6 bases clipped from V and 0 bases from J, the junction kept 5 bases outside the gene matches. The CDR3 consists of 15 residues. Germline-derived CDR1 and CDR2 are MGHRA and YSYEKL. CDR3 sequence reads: CASRRGESSYNEQFF. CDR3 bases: TGCGCCAGCAGACGGGGGGAAAGCTCCTACAATGAGCAGTTCTTC.

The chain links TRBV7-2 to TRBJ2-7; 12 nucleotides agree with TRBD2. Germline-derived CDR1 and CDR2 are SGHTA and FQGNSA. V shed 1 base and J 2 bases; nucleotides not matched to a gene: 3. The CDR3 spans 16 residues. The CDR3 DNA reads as TGTGCCAGCAGCTTAGGACTAGCGGGAGACCCCTACGAGCAGTACTTC. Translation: CASSLGLAGDPYEQYF.